This T cell receptor (beta chain) was retrieved from a study of blood T cell repertoires in COVID-19. The V gene lost 4 bases and the J gene lost 7 bases, with 7 bases spanning the gap. The CDR3 runs 11 residues. Assay used: immunoSEQ multiplex PCR; TCRdb lists only in-frame clones, some missing. The sample yields 470,000 or so clones, nearly 90% seen once. The source material was PBMCs or T cells enriched from blood (not recorded which). This chain links TRBV23-1 with TRBJ1-1; possibly TRBD1 for D (5 bases). Being an ORF, TRBV23-1 has a function that is uncertain. This clonotype was obtained from a woman aged 18-29 years with acute COVID-19. The CDR3 here is CASSRQIEAFF. Written as DNA, the CDR3 is TGCGCCAGCAGTCGACAGATTGAAGCTTTCTTT.